This T cell receptor beta chain was observed in a study of blood T cell repertoires in COVID-19. The CDR3 is made up of 11 amino acids. V was pared by 8 bases and J by 5 bases, with 9 bases between. Germline values: CDR1 MNHEY, CDR2 SVGAGI. Some clones are missing from TCRdb's copy, which holds only in-frame ones; the method was immunoSEQ multiplex PCR. This sample has some 360,000 clones; 89% occur once, and the top ten carry 3.9%. The sequenced sample consisted of peripheral blood. The chain recombines TRBV6-5 with TRBJ1-2, with a weak D call TRBD1 (6 bases). This TCR derives from a woman aged 55-75 years with COVID-19, enrolled during active disease. CDR3 amino acids: CASRQGYGYTF. The CDR3 nucleotides read TGTGCCAGCCGTCAGGGGTATGGCTACACCTTC.